This record looks at one T cell receptor (beta chain) sequence and its context. With 4 bases removed from V and 3 bases from J, the gap between germline ends came to 4 bases. Germline V CDR1 and CDR2: SGHNT, YYREEE (reference sequence). The CDR3 covers 11 residues. This entry comes from a study of blood T cell repertoires in COVID-19. Only in-frame clones appear in the TCRdb table, and some are missing; sequencing was by immunoSEQ multiplex PCR. Among approximately 250,000 clones listed, about 80% were seen once. The sequencing sample was made of peripheral blood. This chain uses TRBV5-4 with TRBJ1-2, with no clear D. The TCR originated in a human donor in a cohort sampled during active COVID-19. DNA of the CDR3: TGTGCCAGCAGCCTCCACTATGGCTACACCTTC. Translated, it gives CASSLHYGYTF.